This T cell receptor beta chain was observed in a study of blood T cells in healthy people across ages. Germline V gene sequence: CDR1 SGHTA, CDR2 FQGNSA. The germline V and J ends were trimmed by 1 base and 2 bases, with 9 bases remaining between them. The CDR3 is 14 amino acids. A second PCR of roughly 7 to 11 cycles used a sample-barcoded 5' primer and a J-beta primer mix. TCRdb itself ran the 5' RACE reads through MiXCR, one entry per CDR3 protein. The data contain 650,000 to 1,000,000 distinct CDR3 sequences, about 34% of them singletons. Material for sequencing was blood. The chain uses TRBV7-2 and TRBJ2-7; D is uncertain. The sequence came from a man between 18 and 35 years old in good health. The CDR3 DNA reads TGTGCCAGCAGCTTAGGTCAGGCGGCCTACGAGCAGTACTTC. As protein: CASSLGQAAYEQYF.